These T cell receptor beta chains were read from a single sample in a study of tumor-infiltrating lymphocytes in localized non-small cell lung cancer. TCRdb keeps only in-frame clones here, not all; method: immunoSEQ multiplex PCR. This table has 13,000 to 15,000 clones, around 65% appearing once. Sequencing used uninvolved lung tissue not adjacent to the tumor. All receptors derive from a human donor with non-small cell lung cancer. Both conserved end residues are part of each CDR3. A D gene is named only where the DNA matches it firmly. Some rows mark clone size as missing; the rest say once, few, many or name a class of expanded clone.

DNA: TGCGCCAGAGTTGGGACAGCCACCGGGGAGCTGTTTTTT
CDR3: CARVGTATGELFF
V: TRBV23-1
size: NA
J: TRBJ2-2
D: TRBD1

DNA: TGTGCCAGCAGCTTAGCAGGGTGGGTCACAGATACGCAGTATTTT
CDR3: CASSLAGWVTDTQYF
V: TRBV7-2
size: NA
J: TRBJ2-3
D: NA

DNA: TGCGCCAGCAGCCAAGATGCTAGACTAAACACCGGGGAGCTGTTTTTT
CDR3: CASSQDARLNTGELFF
V: TRBV4-1
size: NA
J: TRBJ2-2
D: NA

DNA: TGTGCCAGCAGCCCCGGGACCCAAACTAATGAGCAGTTCTTC
CDR3: CASSPGTQTNEQFF
V: TRBV7-2
size: NA
J: TRBJ2-1
D: NA

DNA: TGTGCCAGTAGTATCCAACAGGGGCCCCAATTCTTC
CDR3: CASSIQQGPQFF
V: TRBV19
size: NA
J: TRBJ2-1
D: TRBD1

DNA: TGTGCCAGCAGCTTAGAAATAAGGTCTGAAGCTTTCTTT
CDR3: CASSLEIRSEAFF
V: TRBV7-2
size: NA
J: TRBJ1-1
D: NA

DNA: TGTGCCAGTACCCCCAGGCAGGGAGCGGGCAATCAGCCCCAGCATTTT
CDR3: CASTPRQGAGNQPQHF
V: TRBV19
size: NA
J: TRBJ1-5
D: NA

DNA: TGTGCTAGCAGCTTAAGTGGGGGGACAGATACGCAGTATTTT
CDR3: CASSLSGGTDTQYF
V: TRBV7-7
size: NA
J: TRBJ2-3
D: NA

DNA: TGCGCCAGCAGAAGGGAGAACAATGAGCAGTTCTTC
CDR3: CASRRENNEQFF
V: TRBV5-1
size: NA
J: TRBJ2-1
D: NA

DNA: TGTGCCAGCAGTTACGGGACAGGGGGCGCATCGACTGAAGCTTTCTTT
CDR3: CASSYGTGGASTEAFF
V: TRBV6-6
size: NA
J: TRBJ1-1
D: TRBD1

DNA: TGCAGCGTCGTGACCGGGACAGGGCGGCGGGATACGCAGTATTTT
CDR3: CSVVTGTGRRDTQYF
V: TRBV29-1
size: NA
J: TRBJ2-3
D: TRBD1

DNA: TGTGCCAGCAGTGGGGGAAACACCATATATTTT
CDR3: CASSGGNTIYF
V: TRBV2
size: NA
J: TRBJ1-3
D: NA

DNA: TGCGCCAGCAGCCGGACGGCTAGCGGGCAAAATGAGCAGTTCTTC
CDR3: CASSRTASGQNEQFF
V: TRBV4-3
size: NA
J: TRBJ2-1
D: TRBD2

DNA: TGTGCCAGCACCGCGGGCGCTGAAGCTTTCTTT
CDR3: CASTAGAEAFF
V: TRBV6-1
size: NA
J: TRBJ1-1
D: NA

DNA: TGTGCCAGCAGTGGGGAGAACAATGAGCAGTTCTTC
CDR3: CASSGENNEQFF
V: TRBV2
size: NA
J: TRBJ2-1
D: NA

DNA: TGTGCCTGGAACCCAACTAGCGCACCCTACGAGCAGTACTTC
CDR3: CAWNPTSAPYEQYF
V: TRBV30
size: NA
J: TRBJ2-7
D: TRBD2

DNA: TGTGCCAGCAGCTTAGCGAGAAGGGGACCAGACACAGATACGCAGTATTTT
CDR3: CASSLARRGPDTDTQYF
V: TRBV28
size: NA
J: TRBJ2-3
D: NA

DNA: TGTGCCAGCAGCTTAGCCGGGCCTCTATCCGGAGGAGCTTTCTTT
CDR3: CASSLAGPLSGGAFF
V: TRBV7-9
size: NA
J: TRBJ1-1
D: NA

DNA: TGTGCCAGCAGTGAAACGGGCACCTACGAGCAGTACTTC
CDR3: CASSETGTYEQYF
V: TRBV6-1
size: few
J: TRBJ2-7
D: NA

DNA: TGCGCCAGCAGTCCTCCCCAAGAGACCCAGTACTTC
CDR3: CASSPPQETQYF
V: TRBV23-1
size: few
J: TRBJ2-5
D: NA

DNA: TGTGCCAGCAGCTTATCCCTTATCCCCATGAACGCTGAAGCTTTCTTT
CDR3: CASSLSLIPMNAEAFF
V: TRBV7-9
size: few
J: TRBJ1-1
D: NA

DNA: TGTGCCACCGAGAACCTTTGGGCAGATACGCAGTATTTT
CDR3: CATENLWADTQYF
V: TRBV11-2
size: NA
J: TRBJ2-3
D: NA

DNA: TGTGCCAGCAGTTCGCGGGAGGGGAGGTACGAGCAGTACTTC
CDR3: CASSSREGRYEQYF
V: TRBV28
size: NA
J: TRBJ2-7
D: TRBD2

DNA: TGTGCCAGCAGTGAAGTTTGGGGCTCGGGCGAGCAGTACTTC
CDR3: CASSEVWGSGEQYF
V: TRBV6-1
size: few
J: TRBJ2-7
D: NA

DNA: TGTGCCAGCAGCTTACTTCAGGGGCCGACCTACGAGCAGTACTTC
CDR3: CASSLLQGPTYEQYF
V: TRBV7-3
size: NA
J: TRBJ2-7
D: NA

DNA: TGTGCCATCAGTGGGGGGTACGAGCAGTACTTC
CDR3: CAISGGYEQYF
V: TRBV10-3
size: NA
J: TRBJ2-7
D: NA

DNA: TGTGCCAGCAGTAAAGAACTGGATACGCAGTATTTT
CDR3: CASSKELDTQYF
V: TRBV9
size: once
J: TRBJ2-3
D: NA

DNA: TGTGCCAGTAGTATAATGGCGGGACAGGTTTATGGCTACACCTTC
CDR3: CASSIMAGQVYGYTF
V: TRBV19
size: NA
J: TRBJ1-2
D: TRBD1

DNA: TGTGCCAGCAGTTACGGGGCAGGGGGCAATCAGCCCCAGCATTTT
CDR3: CASSYGAGGNQPQHF
V: TRBV6-6
size: NA
J: TRBJ1-5
D: NA

DNA: TGTGCCAGCAAAAAGGATTCTGGGGCCAACGTCCTGACTTTC
CDR3: CASKKDSGANVLTF
V: TRBV2
size: medium-sized
J: TRBJ2-6
D: NA

DNA: TGTGCCAGCAGTGAACAGGCCCAGTATGGCTACACCTTC
CDR3: CASSEQAQYGYTF
V: TRBV2
size: NA
J: TRBJ1-2
D: NA

DNA: TGTGCCAGCACCTCTCTAACCCGCAGGACAGGGACGCTTTATAGCAATCAGCCCCAGCATTTT
CDR3: CASTSLTRRTGTLYSNQPQHF
V: TRBV28
size: NA
J: TRBJ1-5
D: TRBD1

DNA: TGCGCCAGCAGCCACGCCGTGAGCTACGAGCAGTACTTC
CDR3: CASSHAVSYEQYF
V: TRBV4-3
size: NA
J: TRBJ2-7
D: NA

DNA: TGCAGTGCTACCGAATGGGATGAGCAGTTCTTC
CDR3: CSATEWDEQFF
V: TRBV20-1
size: NA
J: TRBJ2-1
D: NA

DNA: TGTGCCAGCAGTGCTCAGGGGAGCTATGGCTACACCTTC
CDR3: CASSAQGSYGYTF
V: TRBV2
size: NA
J: TRBJ1-2
D: NA

DNA: TGTGCCTGGACTCCCGAGGTGGGTCAGGGAGGAACTGAAGCTTTCTTT
CDR3: CAWTPEVGQGGTEAFF
V: TRBV30
size: NA
J: TRBJ1-1
D: NA

DNA: TGTGCCAGCAGTGGCCACAGGGGCACGAGTGGTCAGCCCCAGCATTTT
CDR3: CASSGHRGTSGQPQHF
V: TRBV6-1
size: few
J: TRBJ1-5
D: TRBD1

DNA: TGTGCCTGGAGTGTAGCGGGGGTGACGGGAGATACGCAGTATTTT
CDR3: CAWSVAGVTGDTQYF
V: TRBV30
size: NA
J: TRBJ2-3
D: TRBD2

DNA: TGTGCCAGCAGTGCGGAGGGTGGGGTAGAGACCCAGTACTTC
CDR3: CASSAEGGVETQYF
V: TRBV25-1
size: NA
J: TRBJ2-5
D: NA

DNA: TGTGCCAGCAGTTCACCCGGGACAAGGGCTTTCTTT
CDR3: CASSSPGTRAFF
V: TRBV28
size: NA
J: TRBJ1-1
D: NA

DNA: TGTGCCAGCAGCCTCAGAGGGGTCCTACCCTCCTACAATGAGCAGTTCTTC
CDR3: CASSLRGVLPSYNEQFF
V: TRBV11-1
size: NA
J: TRBJ2-1
D: NA

DNA: TGTGCCAGCAGTAGGGGATCTGGAAACACCATATATTTT
CDR3: CASSRGSGNTIYF
V: TRBV6-6
size: NA
J: TRBJ1-3
D: NA

DNA: TGTGCCAGTACCTTGGGACAGGGGAACTATGGCTACACCTTC
CDR3: CASTLGQGNYGYTF
V: TRBV19
size: NA
J: TRBJ1-2
D: TRBD1

DNA: TGCGCCAGCAGCCAAGGGGGGGGCCTAGCGGGAAATCTAGCCTACGAGCAGTACTTC
CDR3: CASSQGGGLAGNLAYEQYF
V: TRBV4-1
size: few
J: TRBJ2-7
D: TRBD2

DNA: TGTGCCAGCAGCTATAATAGGGACCTTTACAATGAGCAGTTCTTC
CDR3: CASSYNRDLYNEQFF
V: TRBV7-9
size: NA
J: TRBJ2-1
D: NA

DNA: TGTGCCAGCAGTTACTCACCCGATTTGGACAGGGCCTACACCTTC
CDR3: CASSYSPDLDRAYTF
V: TRBV6-5
size: NA
J: TRBJ1-2
D: TRBD1

DNA: TGTGCCAGTAGTAAACTAGCGGGAGGCGGGCAGTTCTTC
CDR3: CASSKLAGGGQFF
V: TRBV19
size: few
J: TRBJ2-1
D: TRBD2

DNA: TGTGCCATCAGTGAGGGACAGGGGGCTCCGGAGACCCAGTACTTC
CDR3: CAISEGQGAPETQYF
V: TRBV10-3
size: NA
J: TRBJ2-5
D: TRBD1

DNA: TGTGCCAGCAGCTTCTCGCAGGGGGTATATACCGGGGAGCTGTTTTTT
CDR3: CASSFSQGVYTGELFF
V: TRBV7-6
size: NA
J: TRBJ2-2
D: TRBD1

DNA: TGCAGCGTTGAAGATGGTGGCTCCTACAATGAGCAGTTCTTC
CDR3: CSVEDGGSYNEQFF
V: TRBV29-1
size: NA
J: TRBJ2-1
D: NA